Below are 7 T cell receptor beta chains sequenced from a single sample in a study of cytomegalovirus exposure and HLA in healthy donors. The PCR employed 60 Vbeta primers together with 13 Jbeta primers. Generated by immunoSEQ multiplex PCR, the TCRdb table keeps only in-frame clones and is missing some. The sample comprises around 300,000 clones, 84% of which are singletons, and approximately 2% rests with the top ten. Sequencing was performed on PBMCs. The receptor source for this set is a woman between 40 and 50 years old in good health and CMV-seropositive.

This clone has just a few counts. This sequence joins TRBV11-3 and TRBJ2-1; a weak D match, TRBD1 (8 bases). The V end was cut by 8 bases, the J end by 6 bases, with 17 bases between. This CDR3 spans 14 amino acids. Germline CDR1 SGHNT, CDR2 YENEEA. The CDR3 nucleotides read TGTGCCAGCTCGCAACAGGGGGGGACCAATGAGCAGTTCTTC. Protein sequence: CASSQQGGTNEQFF. Together with reference TRBV11-3 and TRBJ2-1, the CDR3 gives the full variable domain: EAGVVQSPRYKIIEKKQPVAFWCNPISGHNTLYWYLQNLGQGPELLIRYENEEAVDDSQLPKDRFSAERLKGVDSTLKIQPAELGDSAVYLCASSQQGGTNEQFFGPGTRLTVL.

V is TRBV19 and J is TRBJ1-5; 8 bases agree with TRBD1. Germline V gives CDR1 LNHDA, CDR2 SQIVND (reference sequence). V was clipped by 2 bases and J by 0 bases; unmatched bases: 15. CDR3 size: 20 residues. In DNA, the CDR3 is TGTGCCAGTAGTATAACCCCCCCCGGGACAGGCCTTTATAGCAATCAGCCCCAGCATTTT. Protein product: CASSITPPGTGLYSNQPQHF.

This clone appeared a single time. This sequence joins TRBV19 and TRBJ2-7; 7 bases are shared with TRBD1. CDR1 and CDR2 from the germline V gene are LNHDA and SQIVND (reference sequence). V lost 2 bases, J lost 5 bases, and 9 bases stayed unmatched. This CDR3 has 15 amino acids. Here the CDR3 DNA reads TGTGCCAGTAGTATATGGGGACAGCCCCAAGACGAGCAGTACTTC. Amino acid sequence: CASSIWGQPQDEQYF.

This chain uses TRBV27 with TRBJ2-7; 7 bases line up with TRBD1. J was trimmed by 7 bases and V by 1 base; bases with no gene match: 7. The CDR3 is 14 amino acids. CDR1 and CDR2 (germline): MNHEY, SMNVEV (reference sequence). The CDR3 is CASSLFRTGTEQYF. CDR3 bases: TGTGCCAGCAGTTTATTTCGGACAGGCACAGAGCAGTACTTC.

The chain uses TRBV14 and TRBJ2-7; 10 bases map to TRBD2. Trimming took 1 base from V and 0 from J; bases not matched to a gene: 3. This CDR3 contains 16 residues. Germline V gene data show CDR1 as SGHDN and CDR2 as FVKESK. The CDR3 coding sequence is TGTGCCAGCAGCCAAGGTGGACTAGCGGACTCCTACGAGCAGTACTTC. Translating it yields CASSQGGLADSYEQYF. Drawing the rest from reference TRBV14 and TRBJ2-7, the complete variable domain is EAGVTQFPSHSVIEKGQTVTLRCDPISGHDNLYWYRRVMGKEIKFLLHFVKESKQDESGMPNNRFLAERTGGTYSTLKVQPAELEDSGVYFCASSQGGLADSYEQYFGPGTRLTVT.

This clone has a single count. The CDR3 is CASSPKLLSGNTIYF. As DNA, the CDR3 is TGTGCCAGCAGCCCTAAGTTACTCTCTGGAAACACCATATATTTT. J is TRBJ1-3 and V is TRBV5-8; D is undetermined. Germline CDR1 SGHTS, CDR2 YDEGEE. Trimming removed 4 bases from V and 0 bases from J, with 11 bases in between. There are 15 residues in the CDR3.

The gene calls are TRBV4-2 and TRBJ2-5; D unclear. Judging by the DNA end, TRBJ2-7 fits better; the J call may be wrong. This CDR3 region has 14 residues. Germline CDR1 LGHNA, CDR2 YNFKEQ. Written as DNA, the CDR3 is TGTGCCAGCAGCCAAGAGATGGTAGACTACGAGCAGTACTTC. Translated: CASSQEMVDYEQYF.